The 2 T cell receptor beta chains below come from one sample, sequenced in a study of CD8 T cells in ankylosing spondylitis. TCRdb processed the 5' RACE reads anew with MiXCR; each CDR3 protein has one entry. The sample yields approximately 260,000 distinct CDR3 sequences, 7.5% to 9% seen once. Sequencing was carried out using blood, either unsorted or a sorted T cell fraction (not recorded which). The receptors were sampled from a male donor with ankylosing spondylitis or in good health (not recorded which).

This chain uses TRBV11-1 with TRBJ2-6; D possibly uses TRBD1 or TRBD2 (5 bases each). V dropped 4 bases and J dropped 0 bases, with 16 bases sitting between them. The CDR3 sequence is 18 residues long. In germline, CDR1 is SGHAT, CDR2 FQDESV (reference sequence). DNA of the CDR3: TGTGCCAGCAGCTCCTTAAGAGGGGTGACCTCTGGGGCCAACGTCCTGACTTTC. Protein product: CASSSLRGVTSGANVLTF.

The sample holds many counts of this clonotype. The CDR3 protein is CASSWGQGSYEQYF. The DNA of the CDR3 is TGTGCCAGCAGTTGGGGACAGGGGAGCTACGAGCAGTACTTC. The rearrangement links TRBV6-2 or TRBV6-3 to TRBJ2-7; 10 nucleotides align to TRBD1. Per germline, CDR1 MNHEY and CDR2 SVGEGT. Losses at the gene ends were 4 bases for V and 3 bases for J; bases not matched to a gene: 3. The CDR3 is made up of 14 amino acids.